Listed below are T cell receptor beta chains from one sample, sequenced in a study of blood T cell repertoires in COVID-19. Generated by immunoSEQ multiplex PCR, the TCRdb table keeps only in-frame clones and is missing some. The sample lists hundreds of thousands of clones; less than 90% were seen once. Sample: PBMCs or T cells enriched from blood (not recorded which). The receptors shown here come from a woman aged 45-65 years who had recovered from COVID-19. Both conserved end residues are part of each CDR3. A D gene is named only where the DNA matches it firmly. A row's size may be missing; if present it is once, few, many or a size class.

clone size,J gene,D gene,V gene,CDR3 protein,CDR3 DNA
-,TRBJ2-3,-,TRBV7-2,CASSSLPAGPFRTDTQYF,TGTGCCAGCAGCTCCCTTCCGGCGGGACCCTTTCGCACAGATACGCAGTATTTT
-,TRBJ2-2,-,TRBV4-1,CASSPKGGSGTGELFF,TGCGCCAGCAGCCCCAAGGGGGGGAGCGGCACCGGGGAGCTGTTTTTT
-,TRBJ1-1,-,TRBV27,CASSLRYIRTEAFF,TGTGCCAGCAGTTTACGGTATATACGCACTGAAGCTTTCTTT
-,TRBJ2-3,TRBD2,TRBV4-1,CASSQREGSTDTQYF,TGCGCCAGCAGCCAGCGGGAGGGTAGCACAGATACGCAGTATTTT
-,TRBJ1-2,-,TRBV29-1,CSVEGHNYGYTF,TGCAGCGTTGAAGGGCACAACTATGGCTACACCTTC
-,TRBJ1-5,-,TRBV28,CASSQGGGAQPQHF,TGTGCCAGCAGCCAGGGAGGGGGGGCTCAGCCCCAGCATTTT
-,TRBJ2-2,TRBD2,TRBV20-1,CSASRLAGASGELFF,TGCAGTGCTAGTAGACTAGCGGGAGCGTCCGGGGAGCTGTTTTTT
-,TRBJ2-7,TRBD1,TRBV28,CASWDRPYEQYF,TGTGCCAGCTGGGACAGACCTTACGAGCAGTACTTC
-,TRBJ2-3,TRBD2,TRBV19,CASSIRRAGADTQYF,TGTGCCAGTAGTATCCGAAGAGCGGGAGCTGATACGCAGTATTTT
-,TRBJ1-1,-,TRBV6-2/TRBV6-3,CASSYRQGPYLNTEAFF,TGTGCCAGCAGTTACAGGCAGGGGCCCTACCTGAACACTGAAGCTTTCTTT
-,TRBJ2-1,TRBD2,TRBV6-2/TRBV6-3,CASSYLAGVNEQFF,TGTGCCAGCAGTTATCTAGCGGGAGTCAATGAGCAGTTCTTC
-,TRBJ1-3,TRBD1,TRBV30,CAWSAAGGSGNTIYF,TGTGCCTGGAGCGCCGCAGGGGGCTCTGGAAACACCATATATTTT
few,TRBJ1-2,TRBD1,TRBV6-2/TRBV6-3,CASSTGDGYTF,TGTGCCAGCAGCACAGGGGATGGCTACACCTTC
-,TRBJ2-7,TRBD2,TRBV5-4,CASSPDSGRVGEQYF,TGTGCCAGCAGCCCGGATAGCGGGAGGGTCGGGGAGCAGTACTTC
-,TRBJ2-2,TRBD1,TRBV19,CASRTPQGASTGELFF,TGTGCCAGTAGAACCCCACAGGGGGCCAGCACCGGGGAGCTGTTTTTT
-,TRBJ1-2,-,TRBV15,CATSRDYVPGLDGYTF,TGTGCCACCAGCAGAGATTATGTCCCCGGGTTGGATGGCTACACCTTC
-,TRBJ1-4,-,TRBV28,CASGSEVIGSGGKLFF,TGTGCCAGCGGAAGCGAAGTCATTGGTTCTGGAGGAAAACTGTTTTTT
-,TRBJ2-1,-,TRBV7-2,CASSLVGQASYNEQFF,TGTGCCAGCAGCTTAGTGGGCCAAGCCTCCTACAATGAGCAGTTCTTC
-,TRBJ1-2,TRBD1,TRBV5-4,CASIVGNPATGANYGYTF,TGTGCCAGCATCGTTGGGAATCCAGCAACAGGGGCCAACTATGGCTACACCTTC
-,TRBJ1-5,-,TRBV9,CASGDISAQHF,TGTGCCAGCGGGGACATTTCGGCCCAGCATTTT
-,TRBJ1-2,TRBD1,TRBV4-3,CASSYGQGNYGYTF,TGCGCCAGCAGCTACGGACAGGGGAACTATGGCTACACCTTC
-,TRBJ2-1,TRBD2,TRBV11-2,CASSLGRLAGGTYNEQFF,TGTGCCAGCAGCTTAGGGAGACTAGCGGGGGGGACCTACAATGAGCAGTTCTTC
-,TRBJ2-1,TRBD2,TRBV27,CASSTFSGATYNEQFF,TGTGCCAGCAGTACTTTTAGCGGGGCCACCTACAATGAGCAGTTCTTC
-,TRBJ2-3,-,TRBV6-2/TRBV6-3,CASSQLAESTDTQYF,TGTGCCAGCAGCCAACTTGCGGAGTCGACAGATACGCAGTATTTT
-,TRBJ2-1,-,TRBV9,CASSASLNEQFF,TGTGCCAGCAGCGCCTCTCTCAATGAGCAGTTCTTC
once,TRBJ2-7,-,TRBV4-3,CASSQDFRRGEQYF,TGCGCCAGCAGCCAAGATTTTAGGCGAGGCGAGCAGTACTTC
-,TRBJ2-7,TRBD2,TRBV2,CASSDRTSRQPYEQYF,TGTGCCAGCAGTGATAGGACTAGCCGTCAACCCTACGAGCAGTACTTC
-,TRBJ2-5,-,TRBV6-2/TRBV6-3,CASSYRGGGEETQYF,TGTGCCAGCAGTTACCGGGGCGGAGGGGAAGAGACCCAGTACTTC
-,TRBJ2-1,TRBD1,TRBV14,CASSQAGTVYNEQFF,TGTGCCAGCAGCCAAGCCGGGACAGTATACAATGAGCAGTTCTTC
-,TRBJ2-7,TRBD2,TRBV27,CASSLMASGKYEQYF,TGTGCCAGCAGTTTAATGGCTAGCGGGAAGTACGAGCAGTACTTC
-,TRBJ1-5,-,TRBV27,CASSLWAGQRNQPQHF,TGTGCCAGCAGTTTATGGGCGGGGCAGCGCAATCAGCCCCAGCATTTT
-,TRBJ2-1,TRBD2,TRBV30,CAWTRRWTSVGNEQFF,TGTGCCTGGACCCGACGGTGGACTAGCGTTGGGAATGAGCAGTTCTTC
few,TRBJ1-2,TRBD1,TRBV7-8,CASSLTGDSGVVGYTF,TGTGCCAGCAGCCTCACCGGGGACAGTGGCGTGGTCGGCTACACCTTC
-,TRBJ2-1,TRBD2,TRBV5-1,CASRGTSGVRSEQFF,TGCGCCAGCAGGGGGACTAGCGGGGTTCGGAGTGAGCAGTTCTTC
few,TRBJ2-1,-,TRBV11-2,CASSFVRNEQFF,TGTGCCAGCAGCTTTGTTCGCAATGAGCAGTTCTTC
-,TRBJ1-2,-,TRBV28,CASSFLDSSYGYTF,TGTGCCAGCAGTTTCCTCGACAGCTCTTATGGCTACACCTTC
-,TRBJ2-1,-,TRBV7-2,CASRLGGVGDTEGDEQFF,TGTGCCAGCAGGTTGGGCGGGGTGGGAGACACCGAAGGCGATGAGCAGTTCTTC
-,TRBJ2-7,TRBD2,TRBV4-3,CASSQDPAGGQGEQYF,TGCGCCAGCAGCCAAGATCCAGCGGGAGGGCAGGGGGAGCAGTACTTC
few,TRBJ2-7,-,TRBV7-9,CASSKTGVAYEQYF,TGTGCCAGCAGTAAAACGGGAGTAGCGTACGAGCAGTACTTC
-,TRBJ2-7,TRBD2,TRBV19,CASSPTTSGRNEQYF,TGTGCCAGTAGTCCTACTACTAGCGGGAGGAACGAGCAGTACTTC
-,TRBJ2-3,TRBD2,TRBV28,CASSSSGRATDTQYF,TGTGCCAGCAGTAGTAGCGGGAGGGCAACAGATACGCAGTATTTT
once,TRBJ1-2,TRBD1,TRBV4-3,CASSTRDRGGGYTF,TGCGCCAGCAGCACCCGGGACAGGGGTGGTGGCTACACCTTC
-,TRBJ1-3,-,TRBV19,CASSISWAAAGNTIYF,TGTGCCAGTAGTATATCATGGGCAGCCGCTGGAAACACCATATATTTT
once,TRBJ1-5,-,TRBV30,CAWSGVGSNQPQHF,TGTGCCTGGAGTGGGGTCGGGAGCAATCAGCCCCAGCATTTT
-,TRBJ1-1,-,TRBV6-6,CASSLLSSRYTEAFF,TGTGCCAGCAGTCTCCTCTCATCGAGGTACACTGAAGCTTTCTTT
-,TRBJ2-7,TRBD1,TRBV5-5,CASSGAGTGGNEQYF,TGTGCCAGCAGCGGGGCCGGGACAGGGGGGAATGAGCAGTACTTC
-,TRBJ2-1,TRBD2,TRBV6-5,CASSEGTIIEQFF,TGTGCCAGCAGCGAGGGGACTATTATTGAGCAGTTCTTC
-,TRBJ1-2,TRBD1,TRBV28,CASSWTGTNYGYTF,TGTGCCAGCAGTTGGACAGGGACAAACTATGGCTACACCTTC
-,TRBJ2-2,TRBD2,TRBV9,CASSPDAAGDTGELFF,TGTGCCAGCAGCCCGGACGCGGCGGGGGACACCGGGGAGCTGTTTTTT
-,TRBJ1-1,-,TRBV2,CASSLRQGRLNTEAFF,TGTGCCAGCAGCCTCCGGCAGGGGCGGCTGAACACTGAAGCTTTCTTT
-,TRBJ1-5,TRBD1,TRBV19,CASSTHNNRGQPQHF,TGTGCCAGTAGTACGCACAACAACAGGGGGCAGCCCCAGCATTTT
-,TRBJ2-2,TRBD2,TRBV3-1/TRBV3-2,CASSQERTSNTGELFF,TGTGCCAGCAGCCAAGAAAGGACTAGCAACACCGGGGAGCTGTTTTTT
-,TRBJ1-1,-,TRBV7-3,CASSLGQNTEAFF,TGTGCCAGCAGCTTAGGCCAGAACACTGAAGCTTTCTTT
-,TRBJ2-1,-,TRBV7-3,CASSLMSGANEQFF,TGTGCCAGCAGCTTAATGAGCGGAGCGAATGAGCAGTTCTTC
-,TRBJ1-4,TRBD1,TRBV27,CASRKGAFEKLFF,TGTGCCAGCAGAAAGGGGGCTTTTGAAAAACTGTTTTTT
-,TRBJ1-2,-,TRBV4-2,CASSRTGQLLDGYTF,TGTGCCAGCAGCCGTACCGGACAGCTCCTTGATGGCTACACCTTC
-,TRBJ2-5,-,TRBV7-3,CASSLSGETQYF,TGTGCCAGCAGCTTATCAGGAGAGACCCAGTACTTC
once,TRBJ2-7,TRBD2,TRBV5-4,CASSPLAGVVHEQYF,TGTGCCAGCAGCCCCCTAGCGGGAGTAGTCCACGAGCAGTACTTC
-,TRBJ2-2,TRBD2,TRBV19,CATSREGTRNTGELFF,TGTGCCACCTCGAGGGAGGGGACTAGGAACACCGGGGAGCTGTTTTTT